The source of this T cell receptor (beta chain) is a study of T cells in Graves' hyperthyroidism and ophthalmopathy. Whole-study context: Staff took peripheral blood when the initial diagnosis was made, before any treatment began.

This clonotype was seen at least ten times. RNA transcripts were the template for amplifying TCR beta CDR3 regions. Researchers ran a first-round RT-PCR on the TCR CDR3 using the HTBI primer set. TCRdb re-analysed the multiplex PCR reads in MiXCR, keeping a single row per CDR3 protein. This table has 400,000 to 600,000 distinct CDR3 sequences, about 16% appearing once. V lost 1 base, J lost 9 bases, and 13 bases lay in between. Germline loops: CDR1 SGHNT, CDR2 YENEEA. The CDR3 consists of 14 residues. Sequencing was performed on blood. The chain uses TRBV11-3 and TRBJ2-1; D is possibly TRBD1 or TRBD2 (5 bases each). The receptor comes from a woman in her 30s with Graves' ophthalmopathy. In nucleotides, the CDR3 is TGTGCCAGCAGCTTAGTACCAGGGAGAGGTGAGCAGTTCTTC. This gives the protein CASSLVPGRGEQFF.